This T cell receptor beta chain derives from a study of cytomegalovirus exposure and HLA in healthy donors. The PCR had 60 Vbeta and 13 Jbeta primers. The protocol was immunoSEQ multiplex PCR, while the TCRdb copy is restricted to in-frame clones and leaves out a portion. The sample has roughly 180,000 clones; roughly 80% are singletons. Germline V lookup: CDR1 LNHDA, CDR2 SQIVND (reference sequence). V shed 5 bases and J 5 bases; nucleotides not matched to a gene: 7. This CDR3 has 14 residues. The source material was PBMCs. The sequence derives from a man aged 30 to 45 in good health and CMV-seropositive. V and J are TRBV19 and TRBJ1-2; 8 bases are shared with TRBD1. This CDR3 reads CASSATGEGYGYTF. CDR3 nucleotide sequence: TGTGCCAGTAGTGCGACAGGGGAGGGGTATGGCTACACCTTC.